What follows is one T cell receptor (beta chain) and its context. The antigen remains undetermined. Stated time point: pre-sensitization, week 0. Treatment here: therapeutic diphenylcyclopropenone sensitization with weekly scalp DPC. V was clipped by 6 bases and J by 1 base, with 3 bases between them. The CDR3 sequence is 11 residues long. Germline V gene sequence: CDR1 MNHNS, CDR2 SASEGT. These data come from a study of human T cells and chemical hapten exposure. Turning to the study itself: Subjects had 2% DPC placed on 2 cm by 2 cm of upper inner arm skin for sensitization.

Findings of the study overall: As patch test score rose, PT1 expanded TCR counts tended to rise as well. While controls formed fewer of them, expanded TCRs formed significantly more large CDR3 similarity clusters. Because they had alopecia, donors may respond immunologically unlike healthy people.

Via MiXCR, TCRdb re-called the RACE reads, giving one row per CDR3 protein. Of about 260,000 distinct CDR3 sequences listed, about 9.4% are singletons. The rearrangement links TRBV6-1 to TRBJ1-2; no clear D gene. Sequences were derived from whole blood, sampled in connection with sensitization to the hapten diphenylcyclopropenone (DPC). The TCR was taken from a woman between 40 and 55 years old with alopecia areata. Some clones in this sample may be carry-over from other donors' samples. The CDR3 bases are TGTGCCAGCAGGGATAACTATGGCTACACCTTC. This encodes CASRDNYGYTF.